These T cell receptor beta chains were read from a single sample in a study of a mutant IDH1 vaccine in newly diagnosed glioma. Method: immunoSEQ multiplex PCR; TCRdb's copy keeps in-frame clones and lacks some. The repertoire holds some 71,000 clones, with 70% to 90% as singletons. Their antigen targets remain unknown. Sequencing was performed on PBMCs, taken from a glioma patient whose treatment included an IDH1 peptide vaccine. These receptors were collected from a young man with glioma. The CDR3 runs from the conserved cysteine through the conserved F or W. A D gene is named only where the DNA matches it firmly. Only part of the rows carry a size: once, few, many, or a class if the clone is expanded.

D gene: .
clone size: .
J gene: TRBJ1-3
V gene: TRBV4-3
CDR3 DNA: TGCGCCAGCAGCCCCAACTTGGGAAACACCATATATTTT
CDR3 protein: CASSPNLGNTIYF

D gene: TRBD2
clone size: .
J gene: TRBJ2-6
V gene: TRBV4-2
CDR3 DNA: TGTGCCAGCAGCCAAGATGGAGGCGGGGGAGGGGCCAACGTCCTGACTTTC
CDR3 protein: CASSQDGGGGGANVLTF

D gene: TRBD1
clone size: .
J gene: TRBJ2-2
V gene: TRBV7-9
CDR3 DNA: TGTGCCAGCAGCTTAAGGGACAGGGAGGCCGGGGAGCTGTTTTTT
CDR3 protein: CASSLRDREAGELFF

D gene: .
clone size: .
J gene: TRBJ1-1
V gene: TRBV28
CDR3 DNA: TGTGCCAGCAAGGGCAGCATGAACACTGAAGCTTTCTTT
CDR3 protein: CASKGSMNTEAFF

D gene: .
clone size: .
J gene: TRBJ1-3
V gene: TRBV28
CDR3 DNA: TGTGCCAGCAGTTTATCAGGAAACACCATATATTTT
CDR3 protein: CASSLSGNTIYF

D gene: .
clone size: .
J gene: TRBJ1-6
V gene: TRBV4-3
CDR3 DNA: TGCGCCAGCAGCCAAGCCAGCTATAGAGGGGGGGACAATTCACCCCTCCACTTT
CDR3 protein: CASSQASYRGGDNSPLHF

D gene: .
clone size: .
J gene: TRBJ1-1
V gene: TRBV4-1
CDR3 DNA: TGCGCCAGCAGCAGGGACATGAACACTGAAGCTTTCTTT
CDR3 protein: CASSRDMNTEAFF

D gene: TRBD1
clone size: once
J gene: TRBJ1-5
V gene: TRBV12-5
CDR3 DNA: TGTGCTAGTGGTTTGATCGGACAGGGTAGCAATCAGCCCCAGCATTTT
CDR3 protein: CASGLIGQGSNQPQHF

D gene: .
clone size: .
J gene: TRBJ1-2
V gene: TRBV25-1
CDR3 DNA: TGTGCCAGCAGTGAAGGGTTACAGGGATTTGGCTACACCTTC
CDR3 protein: CASSEGLQGFGYTF

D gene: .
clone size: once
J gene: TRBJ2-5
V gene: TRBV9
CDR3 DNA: TGTGCCAGCAGCGTAGCGGGCTCCCGGGAGACCCAGTACTTC
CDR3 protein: CASSVAGSRETQYF

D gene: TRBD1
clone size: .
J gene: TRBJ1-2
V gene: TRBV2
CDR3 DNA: TGTGCCATCGACACAGGGGAAGAGGGCTACACCTTC
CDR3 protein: CAIDTGEEGYTF

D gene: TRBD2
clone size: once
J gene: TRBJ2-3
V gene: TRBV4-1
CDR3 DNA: TGCGCCAGCAGCGCCCCAACTAGCGGGGTCACAGATACGCAGTATTTT
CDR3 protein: CASSAPTSGVTDTQYF

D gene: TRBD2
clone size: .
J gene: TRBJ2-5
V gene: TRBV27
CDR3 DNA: TGTGCCAGCAGTTGGGGAGCGGGGGCAACCCGGGTCCAGTACTTC
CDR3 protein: CASSWGAGATRVQYF

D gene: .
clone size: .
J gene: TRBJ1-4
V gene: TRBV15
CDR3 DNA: TGTGCCACCAGCAGAGCGGTCAATGAAAAACTGTTTTTT
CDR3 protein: CATSRAVNEKLFF

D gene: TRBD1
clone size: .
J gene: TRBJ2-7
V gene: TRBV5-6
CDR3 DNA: TGTGCCAGCAGCTCACCGGGACAGGGGATTCGGGAGCAGTACTTC
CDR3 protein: CASSSPGQGIREQYF

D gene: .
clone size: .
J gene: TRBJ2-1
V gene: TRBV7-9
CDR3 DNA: TGTGCCAGCAGCTTCGGGGAACAGCCTTACAATGAGCAGTTCTTC
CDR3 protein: CASSFGEQPYNEQFF

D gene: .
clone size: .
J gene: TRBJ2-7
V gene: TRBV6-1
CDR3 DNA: TGTGCCAGCAGTGACAGGGCCCAGGGGGGGAACTACGAGCAGTACTTC
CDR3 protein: CASSDRAQGGNYEQYF

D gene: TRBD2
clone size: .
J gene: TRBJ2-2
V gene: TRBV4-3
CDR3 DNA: TGCGCCAGCAGCCAAGTGGGGGGGGCCGGGGAGCTGTTTTTT
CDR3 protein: CASSQVGGAGELFF

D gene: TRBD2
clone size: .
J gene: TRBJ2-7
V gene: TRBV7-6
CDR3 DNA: TGTGCCAGCAGCTTAGGGCCGGGGGGACTTAGCTCCTACGAGCAGTACTTC
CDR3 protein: CASSLGPGGLSSYEQYF

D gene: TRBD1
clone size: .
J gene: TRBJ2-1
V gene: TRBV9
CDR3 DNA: TGTGCCAGCAGCTGGACGACAGGGACAGGAGCCTACAATGAGCAGTTCTTC
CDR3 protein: CASSWTTGTGAYNEQFF

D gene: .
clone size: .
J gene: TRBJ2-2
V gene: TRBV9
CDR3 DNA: TGTGCCAGCAGCGTAGGGGGCACCGGGGAGCTGTTTTTT
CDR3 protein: CASSVGGTGELFF

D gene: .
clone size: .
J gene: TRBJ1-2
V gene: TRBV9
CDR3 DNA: TGTGCCAGCAGTGACGGACTACGTAGCCAATACTATGGCTACACCTTC
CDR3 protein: CASSDGLRSQYYGYTF

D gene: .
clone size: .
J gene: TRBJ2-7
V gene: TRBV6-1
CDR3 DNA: TGTGCCAGCAGTGAATACTATTCGTCTTCGGGGGAGCAGTACTTC
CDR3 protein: CASSEYYSSSGEQYF

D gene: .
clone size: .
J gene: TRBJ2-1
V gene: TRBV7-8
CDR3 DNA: TGTGCCAGCGCCCGGGATAGCTACAATGAGCAGTTCTTC
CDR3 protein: CASARDSYNEQFF

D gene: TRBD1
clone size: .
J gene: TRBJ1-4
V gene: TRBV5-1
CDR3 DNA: TGCGCCAGCAGCTTGGGGACAGGTGCAACTAATGAAAAACTGTTTTTT
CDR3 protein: CASSLGTGATNEKLFF

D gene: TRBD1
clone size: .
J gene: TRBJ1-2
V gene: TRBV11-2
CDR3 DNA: TGTGCCAGCAGCTTAGATATCGGACAGGGGAGAGGCTACACCTTC
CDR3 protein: CASSLDIGQGRGYTF

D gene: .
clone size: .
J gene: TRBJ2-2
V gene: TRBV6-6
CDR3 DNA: TGTGCCAGCAGTTACTCAAACTACAGGGAGCTGTTTTTT
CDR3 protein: CASSYSNYRELFF

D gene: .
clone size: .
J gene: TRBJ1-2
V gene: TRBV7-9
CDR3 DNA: TGTGCCAGCAGCGTCGGACCCGGGACCTGGCTCAAAGGCTACACCTTC
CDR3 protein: CASSVGPGTWLKGYTF

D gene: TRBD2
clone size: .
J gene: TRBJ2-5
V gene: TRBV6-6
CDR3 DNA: TGTGCCAGCACACCGGGGACTAGCGGTCCGGGGACCCAGTACTTC
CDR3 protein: CASTPGTSGPGTQYF

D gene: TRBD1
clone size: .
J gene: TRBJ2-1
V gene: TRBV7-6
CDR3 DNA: TGTGCCAGCAGCCTCCGGACAGGGGAAACCTACAATGAGCAGTTCTTC
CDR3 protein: CASSLRTGETYNEQFF

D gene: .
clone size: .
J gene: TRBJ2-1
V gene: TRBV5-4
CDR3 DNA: TGTGCCAGCAGCTTGACCCACTCCGACAATGAGCAGTTCTTC
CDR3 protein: CASSLTHSDNEQFF

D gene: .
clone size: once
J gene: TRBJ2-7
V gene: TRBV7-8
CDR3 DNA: TGTGCCAGCAGCTTAGCGCAACGGATCCACGAGCAGTACTTC
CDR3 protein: CASSLAQRIHEQYF

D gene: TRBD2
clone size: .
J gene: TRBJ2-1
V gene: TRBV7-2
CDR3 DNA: TGTGCCAGCAGCTCCAGACTAGCGCCGTACAATGAGCAGTTCTTC
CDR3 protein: CASSSRLAPYNEQFF

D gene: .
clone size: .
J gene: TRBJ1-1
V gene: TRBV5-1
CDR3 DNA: TGCGCCAGCAGCCCCCTGGGTCCGAACACTGAAGCTTTCTTT
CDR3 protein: CASSPLGPNTEAFF

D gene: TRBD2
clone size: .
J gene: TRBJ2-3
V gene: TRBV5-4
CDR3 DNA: TGTGCCAGCAGCCGCTCGAGCGGGAGGTGGGCAGATACGCAGTATTTT
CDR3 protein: CASSRSSGRWADTQYF

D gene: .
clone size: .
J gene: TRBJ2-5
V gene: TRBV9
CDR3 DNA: TGTGCCAGCAGCGACACCGGGACTCAGGAAGAGACCCAGTACTTC
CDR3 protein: CASSDTGTQEETQYF

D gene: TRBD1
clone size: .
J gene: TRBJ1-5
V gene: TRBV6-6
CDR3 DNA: TGTGCCAGCAGTTACGAGGGACAGGGTTGGCAGCCCCAGCATTTT
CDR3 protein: CASSYEGQGWQPQHF

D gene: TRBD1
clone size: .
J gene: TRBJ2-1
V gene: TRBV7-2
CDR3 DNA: TGTGCCAGCAGCTTCCAGGGGGTCTCCTACAATGAGCAGTTCTTC
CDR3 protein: CASSFQGVSYNEQFF

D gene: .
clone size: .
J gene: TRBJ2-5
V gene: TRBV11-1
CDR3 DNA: TGTGCCAGCAGCTCACAAAATAGCGAAGAGACCCAGTACTTC
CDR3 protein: CASSSQNSEETQYF

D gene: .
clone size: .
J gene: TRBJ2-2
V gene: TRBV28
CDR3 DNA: TGTGCCGCCGAGGAGGGGCAGGGGAGGACCGGGGAGCTGTTTTTT
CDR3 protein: CAAEEGQGRTGELFF

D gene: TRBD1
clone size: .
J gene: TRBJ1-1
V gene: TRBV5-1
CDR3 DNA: TGCGCCAGCTCGGGGGACAGGGGTATAGAGGAAGCTTTCTTT
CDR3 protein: CASSGDRGIEEAFF

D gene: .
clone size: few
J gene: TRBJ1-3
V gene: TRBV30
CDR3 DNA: TGTGCCTGGAGTACGGAGAACACCATATATTTT
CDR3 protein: CAWSTENTIYF

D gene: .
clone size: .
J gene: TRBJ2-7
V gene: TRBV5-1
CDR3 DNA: TGCGCCAGCAGCTTGGTCCAGGACCCCTACGAGCAGTACTTC
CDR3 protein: CASSLVQDPYEQYF

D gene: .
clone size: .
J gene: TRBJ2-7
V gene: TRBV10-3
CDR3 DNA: TGTGCCATCAGTGACTTGAACACGAACTACGAGCAGTACTTC
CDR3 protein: CAISDLNTNYEQYF

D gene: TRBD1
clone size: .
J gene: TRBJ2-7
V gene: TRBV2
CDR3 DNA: TGTGCCAGCTCGGGACAGGGTCTTTACGAGCAGTACTTC
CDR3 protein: CASSGQGLYEQYF

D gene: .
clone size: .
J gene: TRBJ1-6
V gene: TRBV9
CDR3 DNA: TGTGCCAGCAGCGTAGCTTACAGAAATTCACCCCTCCACTTT
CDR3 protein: CASSVAYRNSPLHF

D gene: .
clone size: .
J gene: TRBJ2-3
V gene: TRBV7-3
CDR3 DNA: TGTGCCAGCAGCTGGGGACTGGACACAGATACGCAGTATTTT
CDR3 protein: CASSWGLDTDTQYF

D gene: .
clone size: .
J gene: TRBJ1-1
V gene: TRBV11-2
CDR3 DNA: TGTGCCAGCAGCCTTGGGGCGGGGAACACTGAAGCTTTCTTT
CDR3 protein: CASSLGAGNTEAFF